These T cell receptor beta chains were read from a single sample in a study of identical twins. In TCRdb, the 5' RACE reads were re-called with MiXCR into one record per CDR3 protein. Of about 280,000 distinct CDR3 sequences in the sample, roughly 8.6% are singletons; the top ten hold less than 2.5%. These data were also reused for a study on yellow fever vaccine responses in identical twins.

Material: memory (CD45RO+) T cells sorted from blood. The receptors come from a woman aged 18-30 years in good health. The conserved cysteine and the conserved F or W are not part of the CDR3 here.

TRBV14	13	TRBJ1-2	ASSHSRTVPHGYT
TRBV28	13	TRBJ2-6	ASSFPGIGANVLT
TRBV5-1	12	TRBJ1-1	ASSLSAANTEAF
TRBV6-4	13	TRBJ2-3	ASSETSGITDTQY
TRBV6-1	14	TRBJ1-1	ASSEDWDAMNTEAF
TRBV28	16	TRBJ2-7	ASNNRPLGTALSYEQY
TRBV6-5	10	TRBJ2-1	ASSPTGGEQF
TRBV2	11	TRBJ1-1	ASRGQGSTEAF
TRBV27	12	TRBJ1-1	ASSFMGRLSEAF
TRBV10-2	11	TRBJ2-5	ASTQTYQETQY
TRBV11-2	16	TRBJ2-2	ASSLPFEVRGDTGELF
TRBV24-1	10	TRBJ1-5	ATSRWNQPQH
TRBV25-1	14	TRBJ2-3	ASMRTSGGGTDTQY
TRBV6-1	12	TRBJ2-1	ASNLGPAGNEQF
TRBV10-3	14	TRBJ2-3	AISESGVSGTDTQY
TRBV28	13	TRBJ2-5	ASSLWGSVQETQY
TRBV7-9	13	TRBJ2-7	ASSRGSGEPYEQY
TRBV15	14	TRBJ2-2	ATSRRWGRDTGELF
TRBV12-3/TRBV12-4	13	TRBJ2-1	ASSSGLAGVGEQF
TRBV5-5	14	TRBJ2-5	ASSLSPQGNQETQY
TRBV5-1	10	TRBJ1-2	ASRIANYGYT
TRBV12-3/TRBV12-4	13	TRBJ2-6	ASSPQGSGANVLT
TRBV6-5	14	TRBJ2-3	ASSYEGASSSDTQY
TRBV19	13	TRBJ1-1	ASRNGASLGGEAF
TRBV29-1	13	TRBJ2-5	SVERSPGPQETQY
TRBV7-6	11	TRBJ1-1	ASSLEAYTEAF
TRBV5-6	14	TRBJ2-1	ASSEGTMGPYNEQF
TRBV6-5	14	TRBJ2-7	ASSYSILAGSYEQY
TRBV6-1	13	TRBJ2-5	ASSQSTGKGETQY
TRBV7-2	16	TRBJ1-2	ASSLPTGTPEGYYGYT
TRBV7-4	18	TRBJ2-4	ASSPRGRGLLFYAKNIQY
TRBV6-4	11	TRBJ1-1	ASSDSMGGEAF
TRBV3-1	13	TRBJ2-5	ASCLGTSGVETQY
TRBV7-2	13	TRBJ1-2	ASSHLLTGQGGYT
TRBV7-2	12	TRBJ2-3	ASSPRTSGSTQY
TRBV7-6	11	TRBJ2-5	ASSSGPKVTQY
TRBV3-1	14	TRBJ2-1	ASSQDPTSGSSEQF
TRBV20-1	12	TRBJ2-1	SASTLGDNNEQF
TRBV20-1	12	TRBJ2-7	SARPPGQDYEQV
TRBV6-6	10	TRBJ1-2	ASSYSWEGYT
TRBV6-1	13	TRBJ2-1	ASRTSGNSYNEQF
TRBV20-1	12	TRBJ1-5	SASSGGANQPQH
TRBV12-3/TRBV12-4	13	TRBJ1-2	ASRSAQGAVYGYT
TRBV5-6	13	TRBJ2-5	ASSFQGAKQETQY